The rows below give T cell receptor beta chains drawn from one sample of a study of blood T cell repertoires in COVID-19. Using immunoSEQ multiplex PCR, the repertoire was profiled, and TCRdb retains in-frame clones only, with some absent. The table lists tens of thousands of clones, over 70% of them singletons, with about 10% in the top ten. The sequenced sample was peripheral blood. The receptors were gathered from a human donor in a cohort sampled during active COVID-19. The conserved cysteine and the conserved F or W are not part of the CDR3 here. The order of the fields is V gene, J gene, CDR3 protein.

v_gene: TRBV7-6
j_gene: TRBJ2-7
CDR3aa: ASSPLTGGHLEQY

v_gene: TRBV12-3/TRBV12-4
j_gene: TRBJ1-2
CDR3aa: ASSRQEAYGYT

v_gene: TRBV4-1
j_gene: TRBJ2-4
CDR3aa: ASSPLGTGDIQY

v_gene: TRBV7-9
j_gene: TRBJ2-3
CDR3aa: ASSLGGLDWDTQY

v_gene: TRBV6-1
j_gene: TRBJ2-3
CDR3aa: ASSERGAGALSGTQY

v_gene: TRBV6-2/TRBV6-3
j_gene: TRBJ2-5
CDR3aa: ASSQAGGQETQY

v_gene: TRBV18
j_gene: TRBJ1-1
CDR3aa: ASSPPNRMNTEAF

v_gene: TRBV5-1
j_gene: TRBJ1-1
CDR3aa: ASSGLAGSMNTEAF

v_gene: TRBV5-1
j_gene: TRBJ2-3
CDR3aa: ASSLRPGLAGDTQY

v_gene: TRBV27
j_gene: TRBJ1-6
CDR3aa: ASSYPLEPRSPLH

v_gene: TRBV2
j_gene: TRBJ1-2
CDR3aa: ASTPGWTEYGYT

v_gene: TRBV6-5
j_gene: TRBJ2-1
CDR3aa: ASSKGGVDISEQF

v_gene: TRBV7-3
j_gene: TRBJ2-5
CDR3aa: ASSLRGGETQY

v_gene: TRBV6-1
j_gene: TRBJ2-7
CDR3aa: ASSEIGRGPNEQY

v_gene: TRBV3-1/TRBV3-2
j_gene: TRBJ1-2
CDR3aa: ASSHLRTVNSYGYT

v_gene: TRBV18
j_gene: TRBJ2-7
CDR3aa: ASSHRDRQSYEQY

v_gene: TRBV7-2
j_gene: TRBJ1-1
CDR3aa: ASSFSQGRVEAF

v_gene: TRBV3-1/TRBV3-2
j_gene: TRBJ1-2
CDR3aa: ASSLNRNYGYT

v_gene: TRBV3-1/TRBV3-2
j_gene: TRBJ2-7
CDR3aa: ASSHYLDYEQY

v_gene: TRBV6-2/TRBV6-3
j_gene: TRBJ2-7
CDR3aa: ASSQYRDHEQY

v_gene: TRBV10-3
j_gene: TRBJ1-1
CDR3aa: AIRGQGNTEAF

v_gene: TRBV6-5
j_gene: TRBJ1-6
CDR3aa: ASSRSGDSPLH

v_gene: TRBV27
j_gene: TRBJ2-7
CDR3aa: ASSSPGTGTYEQY

v_gene: TRBV4-1
j_gene: TRBJ2-1
CDR3aa: ASSPPGGTAYNEQF